Here is one T cell receptor beta chain with its context. Other DNA sequences in this specimen translate into the identical CDR3. This sample is part of a study of T cell responses to AZD1222 COVID-19 vaccine. Across the whole study: Second-dose groups at about 4 or about 12 weeks were pooled.

Repertoires were generated with immunoSEQ multiplex PCR, while TCRdb's copy carries only in-frame clones and drops some. There are 80,000 or so clones in the sample; roughly 90% occur only once, and about 5.2% lies in the top ten. This CDR3 has 14 amino acids. V gave up 4 bases and J gave up 5 bases; unmatched junction bases: 5. Germline CDR1 is MNHEY and CDR2 is SMNVEV (reference sequence). The source material was peripheral blood, sampled on day 0 of AZD1222 vaccination. The TCR was taken from an adult in good health. The rearrangement joins TRBV27 to TRBJ1-1; 9 bases are shared with TRBD1. This chain's CDR3 is CASSSRQGGTEAFF. The CDR3, as DNA: TGTGCCAGCAGTTCCCGACAGGGGGGGACTGAAGCTTTCTTT.